A single sample is the source of the 25 T cell receptor beta chains below, sequenced in a study of blood T cell repertoires in COVID-19. Sequenced by immunoSEQ multiplex PCR; TCRdb stores in-frame clones only, minus some. This sample has some 200,000 clones; more than 80% occur once, and the top ten carry 1.3%. The sample comprised peripheral blood. These receptors all stem from a woman under 40 with COVID-19, enrolled during active disease.

This clone was observed a handful of times. The CDR3 loop is CASKPTPQEETQYF. Written as DNA, the CDR3 is TGCGCCAGCAAACCGACTCCCCAAGAAGAGACCCAGTACTTC. The rearrangement uses TRBV5-1 and TRBJ2-5; no definite D call. The CDR3 totals 14 residues. Trimming shortened V by 6 bases and J by 3 bases, and 15 bases separated the two germline ends. The germline CDR1 and CDR2 sequences are SGHRS and YFSETQ.

The J gene is TRBJ1-5, the V gene TRBV27; D may be TRBD1 (5 bases). The CDR3 covers 12 residues. The germline V and J ends were trimmed by 4 bases and 8 bases, with 9 bases remaining between them. The germline V gene encodes CDR1 MNHEY and CDR2 SMNVEV (reference sequence). CDR3 bases: TGTGCCAGCAGTTCCCAGGGTAAGCCCCAGCATTTT. Its protein is CASSSQGKPQHF.

The chain uses TRBV7-2 and TRBJ2-1, with 7 positions matching TRBD1. Unmatched junction bases numbered 9, after V lost 5 bases and J lost 5 bases. This CDR3 region has 15 residues. Germline values: CDR1 SGHTA, CDR2 FQGNSA. The chain's CDR3 is CASSTDPGGHNEQFF. CDR3 coding DNA: TGTGCCAGCAGCACCGACCCAGGGGGACACAATGAGCAGTTCTTC.

V usage is TRBV11-3 and J usage is TRBJ2-5; the D gene is possibly TRBD1 (8 bases). The CDR3 consists of 14 residues. Trimming took 5 bases from V and 4 from J, leaving 14 bases between them. The V gene's germline CDR1 is SGHNT and CDR2 YENEEA. The CDR3 sequence: CASSQGASGETQYF. The CDR3 DNA sequence: TGTGCCAGCAGCCAGGGGGCTAGCGGAGAGACCCAGTACTTC.

In DNA, the CDR3 is TGTGCCAGCAGGTATCTAGGGGGTAGCACTGAAGCTTTCTTT. This translates into CASRYLGGSTEAFF. V usage is TRBV28 and J usage is TRBJ1-1, with D possibly matching TRBD1 (6 bases). The ends were cut back, 6 bases at V and 4 bases at J, with 15 bases in the middle. This CDR3 is built from 14 residues. Germline assignment: CDR1 MDHEN and CDR2 SYDVKM. The full variable domain, its missing parts supplied by reference TRBV28 and TRBJ1-1, is DVKVTQSSRYLVKRTGEKVFLECVQDMDHENMFWYRQDPGLGLRLIYFSYDVKMKEKGDIPEGYSVSREKKERFSLILESASTNQTSMYLCASRYLGGSTEAFFGQGTRLTVV.

Points on this clone: The sample has other DNA sequences that encode this CDR3 too. V gene TRBV6-5 combines with J gene TRBJ2-5; tentatively, D is TRBD2 (5 bases). Germline loops: CDR1 MNHEY, CDR2 SVGAGI. The V end was cut by 6 bases, the J end by 5 bases, with 10 bases between. This CDR3 has 12 residues. DNA of the CDR3: TGTGCCAGCAGGGTGGGAGAGGAGACCCAGTACTTC. Translation gives CASRVGEETQYF.

The rearrangement uses TRBV5-4 and TRBJ2-3; possible D gene TRBD1, 6 bases. Deletions cut 1 base from V and 2 bases from J, with 20 bases between. CDR3 length: 18 residues. CDR1 is SGHNT and CDR2 is YYREEE in the germline V gene (reference sequence). The CDR3 DNA is TGTGCCAGCAGCTTGATAAGCTCGAGGGGGATTCCCACAGATACGCAGTATTTT. Its protein is CASSLISSRGIPTDTQYF.

The chain employs TRBV6-5 and TRBJ1-3; a possible D gene is TRBD1 (6 bases). CDR3 length: 14 amino acids. Looked up from germline, CDR1 is MNHEY and CDR2 is SVGAGI. V was pared by 5 bases and J by 4 bases, with 12 bases between. CDR3 coding DNA: TGTGCCAGCAGTACCGGACAGCTCGGAAACACCATATATTTT. Its translation is CASSTGQLGNTIYF.

This chain uses TRBV4-1 with TRBJ2-1, with D maybe TRBD2 (5 bases). Trimming took off 1 base at V and 4 bases at J, with 14 bases between the two ends. The CDR3 consists of 16 residues. From germline, CDR1 is MGHRA and CDR2 YSYEKL. In nucleotides, the CDR3 is TGCGCCAGCAGCCAAGTGTGGCTAGCCGCTTACAATGAGCAGTTCTTC. Translation gives CASSQVWLAAYNEQFF.

The J gene is TRBJ1-1, the V gene TRBV15; D remains unclear. Per germline, CDR1 LNHNV and CDR2 YYDKDF (reference sequence). The V and J ends lost 0 bases and 6 bases respectively, with 14 bases between them. The length of the CDR3 is 15 residues. The CDR3 DNA reads as TGTGCCACCAGCAGAGAAGCGGAGGGCCTCGCTGAAGCTTTCTTT. Translating gives CATSREAEGLAEAFF.

The V and J genes are TRBV28 and TRBJ2-7; D is perhaps TRBD1 (8 bases). Germline V gene lookup returns CDR1 MDHEN and CDR2 SYDVKM. The V end was cut by 2 bases, the J end by 2 bases, with 13 bases between. The CDR3 totals 15 residues. CDR3 sequence reads: CASSLVTGGAYEQYF. Written as DNA, the CDR3 is TGTGCCAGCAGTTTAGTCACAGGGGGGGCCTACGAGCAGTACTTC.

This rearrangement joins TRBV5-4 to TRBJ2-5; 7 positions agree with TRBD2. Trimming removed 0 bases from V and 4 bases from J; junction bases left unmatched: 0. The length of the CDR3 is 13 residues. Germline V lookup: CDR1 SGHNT, CDR2 YYREEE (reference sequence). CDR3 DNA: TGTGCCAGCAGCTTGGGGACTAGAGAGACCCAGTACTTC. Residues: CASSLGTRETQYF.

This rearrangement joins TRBV12-1 to TRBJ2-3; no DNA check was done on the table's D call, TRBD2. TRBV12-1 is reported as a pseudogene. The CDR3 runs 12 residues. As DNA, the CDR3 is TGTACCAGCAAGAGAAGGCGGGATACGCAGTATTTT. Its translation: CTSKRRRDTQYF.

This sequence joins TRBV5-1 and TRBJ1-2; 8 nucleotides match TRBD1. There are 14 residues in the CDR3. CDR1 and CDR2 from the germline V gene are SGHRS and YFSETQ. J was trimmed by 4 bases and V by 2 bases; bases with no gene match: 4. Written as DNA, the CDR3 is TGCGCCAGCAGCTTTGACAGGGGTAGCTATGGCTACACCTTC. It encodes CASSFDRGSYGYTF. Filled out from reference TRBV5-1 and TRBJ1-2, the complete variable domain reads KAGVTQTPRYLIKTRGQQVTLSCSPISGHRSVSWYQQTPGQGLQFLFEYFSETQRNKGNFPGRFSGRQFSNSRSEMNVSTLELGDSALYLCASSFDRGSYGYTFGSGTRLTVV.

The rearrangement uses TRBV5-1 and TRBJ1-1, with 9 bases that match TRBD1. The CDR3 is 15 residues long. With V trimmed by 0 bases and J by 4 bases, 4 bases remained unmatched. Per germline, CDR1 SGHRS and CDR2 YFSETQ. The CDR3 spells CASSLAGQGFTEAFF. The CDR3 DNA reads as TGCGCCAGCAGCTTGGCCGGACAGGGGTTCACTGAAGCTTTCTTT.

This clone turned up a few times. This chain uses TRBV7-2 with TRBJ1-2; D not certain. CDR1 and CDR2 (germline): SGHTA, FQGNSA. V lost 4 bases and J lost 8, with 17 bases in between. The CDR3 totals 14 residues. CDR3 sequence reads: CASSSSSGEGGYTF. The CDR3 DNA reads TGTGCCAGCAGCTCCTCCTCGGGCGAGGGCGGCTACACCTTC.

This clone occurred once. The rearrangement links TRBV5-1 to TRBJ1-2, with D possibly being TRBD1 (5 bases). CDR3 length equals 17 residues. Germline CDR1 and CDR2: SGHRS and YFSETQ. V was shortened by 4 bases and J by 4 bases, with 23 bases between the two germline ends. CDR3 nucleotides: TGCGCCAGCAGCCCGGGGGGTACCGGGACGGTTCTCTATGGCTACACCTTC. This sequence encodes CASSPGGTGTVLYGYTF.

This clone was picked up a small number of times. The chain couples TRBV5-4 to TRBJ1-6; TRBD1 is a possible D gene (6 bases). The CDR3 is made up of 17 amino acids. Trimming stripped 2 bases from V and 0 bases from J, with 12 bases between. Germline values: CDR1 SGHNT, CDR2 YYREEE (reference sequence). The CDR3 protein is CASSFRTESSYNSPLHF. The CDR3 nucleotides are TGTGCCAGCAGCTTCAGGACAGAGAGCTCCTATAATTCACCCCTCCACTTT.

The chain has TRBV5-4 and TRBJ2-5; D is uncertain. The germline CDR1 and CDR2 sequences are SGHNT and YYREEE (reference sequence). V was trimmed by 0 bases and J by 2 bases, leaving 5 bases between them. This CDR3 has 13 residues. Here the CDR3 reads CASSLGPQETQYF. CDR3 bases: TGTGCCAGCAGCTTGGGGCCTCAAGAGACCCAGTACTTC.

The V and J genes are TRBV27 and TRBJ2-1; D might be TRBD2 (8 bases). Looked up from germline, CDR1 is MNHEY and CDR2 is SMNVEV (reference sequence). This CDR3 has 17 amino acids. V gave up 5 bases and J gave up 0 bases, with 17 bases separating them. The DNA of the CDR3 is TGTGCCAGCAGTCGGGAGGGACAGTTGAGCTCCTACAATGAGCAGTTCTTC. Amino acids: CASSREGQLSSYNEQFF.

The chain combines TRBV11-3 with TRBJ2-1, with a weak D call TRBD2 (7 bases). From germline, CDR1 is SGHNT and CDR2 YENEEA. This CDR3 is built from 14 residues. Trimming took off 5 bases at V and 7 bases at J, with 15 bases between the two ends. For the CDR3, the DNA is TGTGCCAGCAGCGTGGGAGGGGGGTTGAATGAGCAGTTCTTC. Translated: CASSVGGGLNEQFF.

The V and J genes are TRBV19 and TRBJ1-1, with D maybe TRBD1 (6 bases). Germline V CDR1 and CDR2: LNHDA, SQIVND (reference sequence). V dropped 6 bases and J dropped 1 base, with 9 bases sitting between them. The CDR3 length is 13 residues. This chain's CDR3 is CASSLGQNTEAFF. The CDR3 DNA reads TGTGCCAGTAGCCTGGGACAGAACACTGAAGCTTTCTTT.

The V and J genes are TRBV30 and TRBJ1-2; D is uncertain. Germline-derived CDR1 and CDR2 are GTSNPN and SVGIG (reference sequence). Trimming shortened V by 3 bases and J by 4 bases, and 15 bases separated the two germline ends. The CDR3 has 14 amino acids. CDR3 sequence reads: CAWRWGATSYGYTF. The CDR3 nucleotides read TGTGCCTGGAGGTGGGGAGCTACCTCCTATGGCTACACCTTC.

This rearrangement joins TRBV19 to TRBJ2-1, with TRBD2 matching over 15 bases. CDR1 LNHDA and CDR2 SQIVND come from the germline V gene (reference sequence). The CDR3 totals 16 residues. J lost 3 bases, V lost 3 bases, and 0 bases had no gene match. The CDR3 is CASSMGLAGGYNEQFF. The CDR3 bases are TGTGCCAGTAGTATGGGACTAGCGGGAGGCTACAATGAGCAGTTCTTC.

V is TRBV4-3 and J is TRBJ2-2, with 7 bases lining up with TRBD1. J lost 2 bases, V lost 3 bases, and 9 bases had no gene match. The CDR3 is made up of 17 amino acids. Germline CDR1 is LGHNA and CDR2 is YSLEER. CDR3 loop: CASSQGTRDSNTGELFF. For the CDR3, the DNA is TGCGCCAGCAGCCAGGGCACCCGGGACAGCAACACCGGGGAGCTGTTTTTT.